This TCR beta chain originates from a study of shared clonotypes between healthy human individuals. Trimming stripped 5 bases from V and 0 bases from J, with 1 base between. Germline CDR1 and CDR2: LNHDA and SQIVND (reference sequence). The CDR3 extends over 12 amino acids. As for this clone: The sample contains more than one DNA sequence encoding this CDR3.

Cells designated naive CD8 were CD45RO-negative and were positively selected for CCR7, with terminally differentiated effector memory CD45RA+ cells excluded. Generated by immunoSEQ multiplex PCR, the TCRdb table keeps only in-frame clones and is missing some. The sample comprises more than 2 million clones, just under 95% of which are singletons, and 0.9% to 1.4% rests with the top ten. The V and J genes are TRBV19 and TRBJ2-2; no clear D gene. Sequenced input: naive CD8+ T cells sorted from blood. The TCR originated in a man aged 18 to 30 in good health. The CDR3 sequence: CASSSNTGELFF. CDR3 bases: TGTGCCAGTAGTTCGAACACCGGGGAGCTGTTTTTT. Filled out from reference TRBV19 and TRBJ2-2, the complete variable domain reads DGGITQSPKYLFRKEGQNVTLSCEQNLNHDAMYWYRQDPGQGLRLIYYSQIVNDFQKGDIAEGYSVSREKKESFPLTVTSAQKNPTAFYLCASSSNTGELFFGEGSRLTVL.